This T cell receptor beta chain stems from a study of cytomegalovirus exposure and HLA in healthy donors. Turning to this clone: Its antigen is unidentified.

Study findings and constraints: Altogether, 150 or so TCR beta chains were recorded as cytomegalovirus-associated.

The donors were in the roughly 110-subject validation cohort, distinct from the approximately 700-subject first cohort. The CDR3 has 16 residues. Germline CDR1 MDHEN, CDR2 SYDVKM. V lost 6 bases, J lost 0 bases, and 10 bases stayed unmatched. Clones were read by immunoSEQ multiplex PCR, and TCRdb kept only the in-frame ones, dropping some. The sample comprises 100,000 to 150,000 clones, roughly nine tenths of which are singletons, and around 4.5% rests with the top ten. This receptor was taken from a man aged 18 to 29 in good health and CMV-seropositive. The chain has TRBV28 and TRBJ1-1; 7 bases align to TRBD1. Specimen: PBMCs. CDR3 loop: CASSLGTEQMNTEAFF. CDR3 sequence (DNA): TGTGCCAGCAGCCTAGGGACAGAACAAATGAACACTGAAGCTTTCTTT.